The rows below give T cell receptor beta chains drawn from one sample of a study of CD8 T cells in ankylosing spondylitis. TCRdb reprocessed the 5' RACE reads with MiXCR, giving one entry per CDR3 protein. Altogether tens of thousands of distinct CDR3 sequences are present, roughly 27% being singletons, with the ten largest covering roughly three fifths. The sequenced sample was blood, either unsorted or a sorted T cell fraction (not recorded which). The origin of the receptors is a male donor with ankylosing spondylitis or in good health (not recorded which). CDR3s include the opening cysteine and the closing phenylalanine or tryptophan. A D gene is named only where the DNA matches it firmly. A row's size may be missing; if present it is once, few, many or a size class.

CDR3 DNA: TGCAGTGCTAGAGATCCAAAGACCGGTCGGGACTACGAGCAGTACTTC
CDR3 protein: CSARDPKTGRDYEQYF
V gene: TRBV20-1
clone size: NA
D gene: NA
J gene: TRBJ2-7

CDR3 DNA: TGTGCCAGCAGCTTGGCCATCGGGAGGAGCACAGATACGCAGTATTTT
CDR3 protein: CASSLAIGRSTDTQYF
V gene: TRBV5-5
clone size: NA
D gene: TRBD2
J gene: TRBJ2-3

CDR3 DNA: TGTGCCAGCTCCCCTCCGCGCGGGAGGACTAACACCGGGGAGCTGTTTTTT
CDR3 protein: CASSPPRGRTNTGELFF
V gene: TRBV18
clone size: NA
D gene: TRBD2
J gene: TRBJ2-2

CDR3 DNA: TGTGCCAGCAGTCACGGAATCCGGGACAGGGTTAATTCACCCCTCCACTTT
CDR3 protein: CASSHGIRDRVNSPLHF
V gene: TRBV2
clone size: NA
D gene: TRBD1
J gene: TRBJ1-6

CDR3 DNA: TGTGCCAGTAGTTACGACAGGAGAGATTCACCCCTCCACTTT
CDR3 protein: CASSYDRRDSPLHF
V gene: TRBV19
clone size: NA
D gene: NA
J gene: TRBJ1-6

CDR3 DNA: TGTGCCAGCAGCTTAAAGGGGGCCACAGATACACAGTATTTT
CDR3 protein: CASSLKGATDTQYF
V gene: TRBV5-4
clone size: NA
D gene: TRBD1
J gene: TRBJ2-3

CDR3 DNA: TGCGCCAGCAGCTCGGGACTCGGCGGAAACACCATATATTTT
CDR3 protein: CASSSGLGGNTIYF
V gene: TRBV5-1
clone size: NA
D gene: NA
J gene: TRBJ1-3

CDR3 DNA: TGTGCCAGCAGTTTTAGACAGGGGAGAAACAATGAGCAGTTCTTC
CDR3 protein: CASSFRQGRNNEQFF
V gene: TRBV12-3/TRBV12-4
clone size: once
D gene: TRBD1
J gene: TRBJ2-1

CDR3 DNA: TGTGCCAGCAGCGTAGACGGGTATGGCTATGGCTACACCTTC
CDR3 protein: CASSVDGYGYGYTF
V gene: TRBV9
clone size: NA
D gene: NA
J gene: TRBJ1-2

CDR3 DNA: TGTGCCAGCAGTAACACGGACGGTCCGAACACTGAAGCTTTCTTT
CDR3 protein: CASSNTDGPNTEAFF
V gene: TRBV7-6
clone size: few
D gene: NA
J gene: TRBJ1-1

CDR3 DNA: TGCAGCGTTGGTGGGCTAGCGGGAGGCCTCAGAACCTACGAGCAGTACTTC
CDR3 protein: CSVGGLAGGLRTYEQYF
V gene: TRBV29-1
clone size: NA
D gene: TRBD2
J gene: TRBJ2-7

CDR3 DNA: TGCAGCGTTCGACTAGCGGGAGGAGTGGATGAGCAGTTCTTC
CDR3 protein: CSVRLAGGVDEQFF
V gene: TRBV29-1
clone size: NA
D gene: TRBD2
J gene: TRBJ2-1

CDR3 DNA: TGTGCCATCAGCACCCCGCATACGCAGTATTTT
CDR3 protein: CAISTPHTQYF
V gene: TRBV10-3
clone size: few
D gene: NA
J gene: TRBJ2-3

CDR3 DNA: TGTGCCAGCTCCCCCGACCCAAGTGGCAATCAGCCCCAGCATTTT
CDR3 protein: CASSPDPSGNQPQHF
V gene: TRBV18
clone size: NA
D gene: NA
J gene: TRBJ1-5

CDR3 DNA: TGTGCCAGCAGCTTTGATTTCGAAAGGGGGGCTTTCTTT
CDR3 protein: CASSFDFERGAFF
V gene: TRBV5-6
clone size: NA
D gene: NA
J gene: TRBJ1-1

CDR3 DNA: TGCGCCAGCAGCTTGGCCTCGGTGAGCACAGATACGCAGTATTTT
CDR3 protein: CASSLASVSTDTQYF
V gene: TRBV5-1
clone size: NA
D gene: NA
J gene: TRBJ2-3

CDR3 DNA: TGCAGTGCTCCGCCCTTCACTAGCGGGGGGGCCGGTGAGCAGTTCTTC
CDR3 protein: CSAPPFTSGGAGEQFF
V gene: TRBV20-1
clone size: few
D gene: TRBD2
J gene: TRBJ2-1

CDR3 DNA: TGTGCCAGCAGCCAAGAAGGGGCAGGGGGCGTCTATGGCTACACCTTC
CDR3 protein: CASSQEGAGGVYGYTF
V gene: TRBV3-1
clone size: few
D gene: TRBD1
J gene: TRBJ1-2

CDR3 DNA: TGTGCCAGCAGCCAACCCCCGGAAGATACGCAGTATTTT
CDR3 protein: CASSQPPEDTQYF
V gene: TRBV7-3
clone size: NA
D gene: NA
J gene: TRBJ2-3

CDR3 DNA: TGCGCCAGCAGCTTGGAGGCGAGTAGCGGGGGCACCGGGGAGCTGTTTTTT
CDR3 protein: CASSLEASSGGTGELFF
V gene: TRBV5-1
clone size: NA
D gene: TRBD2
J gene: TRBJ2-2

CDR3 DNA: TGTGCCAGCAGCTTACCCGGACAGGTCTACGAGCAGTACTTC
CDR3 protein: CASSLPGQVYEQYF
V gene: TRBV7-2
clone size: NA
D gene: TRBD1
J gene: TRBJ2-7

CDR3 DNA: TGTGCCAGCAGCGTAGCAGGGTCCGGGGAGCTGTTTTTT
CDR3 protein: CASSVAGSGELFF
V gene: TRBV9
clone size: NA
D gene: NA
J gene: TRBJ2-2

CDR3 DNA: TGCAGTGCTAGAGCCCCTCTGTGGACTGAAGCTTTCTTT
CDR3 protein: CSARAPLWTEAFF
V gene: TRBV20-1
clone size: NA
D gene: NA
J gene: TRBJ1-1

CDR3 DNA: TGTGCCAGCAGTTTCGGTCGGATGCCGCGGGGCTACACCTTC
CDR3 protein: CASSFGRMPRGYTF
V gene: TRBV27
clone size: NA
D gene: NA
J gene: TRBJ1-2

CDR3 DNA: TGCAGTGCTAGAGACTTCGACAGGGGGCCAGTAGATACGCAGTATTTT
CDR3 protein: CSARDFDRGPVDTQYF
V gene: TRBV20-1
clone size: NA
D gene: TRBD1
J gene: TRBJ2-3

CDR3 DNA: TGTGCCACCAGTGAACCGGGAGCAGAGACCCAGTACTTC
CDR3 protein: CATSEPGAETQYF
V gene: TRBV24-1
clone size: NA
D gene: NA
J gene: TRBJ2-5

CDR3 DNA: TGCAGCGTTCGGAACACTGAAGCTTTCTTT
CDR3 protein: CSVRNTEAFF
V gene: TRBV29-1
clone size: NA
D gene: NA
J gene: TRBJ1-1

CDR3 DNA: TGCGCCAGCAGCCAAGCTACAGGGATGAATTCACCCCTCCACTTT
CDR3 protein: CASSQATGMNSPLHF
V gene: TRBV4-1
clone size: few
D gene: NA
J gene: TRBJ1-6

CDR3 DNA: TGCGCCAGCAGTTTCCTCGACCCAACTAATGAAAAACTGTTTTTT
CDR3 protein: CASSFLDPTNEKLFF
V gene: TRBV5-1
clone size: NA
D gene: NA
J gene: TRBJ1-4

CDR3 DNA: TGCGCCAGCAGCTTGACTGGATACAATGAGCAGTTCTTC
CDR3 protein: CASSLTGYNEQFF
V gene: TRBV5-1
clone size: NA
D gene: NA
J gene: TRBJ2-1

CDR3 DNA: TGTGCCATCAGTGAGCCCTCAGATACGCAGTATTTT
CDR3 protein: CAISEPSDTQYF
V gene: TRBV10-3
clone size: few
D gene: NA
J gene: TRBJ2-3

CDR3 DNA: TGCAGTGCTAGAATCCCGGACGGCACAGATACGCAGTATTTT
CDR3 protein: CSARIPDGTDTQYF
V gene: TRBV20-1
clone size: few
D gene: NA
J gene: TRBJ2-3

CDR3 DNA: TGTGCCAGCAGCGTCGGTGGTTCTCGATACAATGAGCAGTTCTTC
CDR3 protein: CASSVGGSRYNEQFF
V gene: TRBV9
clone size: few
D gene: NA
J gene: TRBJ2-1

CDR3 DNA: TGTGCCAGCAGCCCCGGACGAAATGAGCAGTTCTTC
CDR3 protein: CASSPGRNEQFF
V gene: TRBV11-3
clone size: NA
D gene: NA
J gene: TRBJ2-1

CDR3 DNA: TGCGCCAGCATGAAGATGTCGCGAAGCACTGAAGCTTTCTTT
CDR3 protein: CASMKMSRSTEAFF
V gene: TRBV5-1
clone size: few
D gene: NA
J gene: TRBJ1-1

CDR3 DNA: TGCAGTGCCGGGGGTTCCGGGGAGCTGTTTTTT
CDR3 protein: CSAGGSGELFF
V gene: TRBV20-1
clone size: few
D gene: NA
J gene: TRBJ2-2

CDR3 DNA: TGTGCCAGCAGCTTAGCGATACAGGACACTGAAGCTTTCTTT
CDR3 protein: CASSLAIQDTEAFF
V gene: TRBV7-2
clone size: few
D gene: NA
J gene: TRBJ1-1

CDR3 DNA: TGCGCCAGCAGCCCGGACAACACAGATACGCAGTATTTT
CDR3 protein: CASSPDNTDTQYF
V gene: TRBV5-1
clone size: few
D gene: NA
J gene: TRBJ2-3

CDR3 DNA: TGCAGTGCTAGAGCATCGTCGGGACTAGCCTACAAAAACATTCAGTACTTC
CDR3 protein: CSARASSGLAYKNIQYF
V gene: TRBV20-1
clone size: few
D gene: TRBD2
J gene: TRBJ2-4

CDR3 DNA: TGTGCCAGCTCACCAATACGACAGGGGAGAGATACGCAGTATTTT
CDR3 protein: CASSPIRQGRDTQYF
V gene: TRBV18
clone size: NA
D gene: TRBD1
J gene: TRBJ2-3

CDR3 DNA: TGTGCCAGCAGCTTACAGTCCTATGGCTACACCTTC
CDR3 protein: CASSLQSYGYTF
V gene: TRBV7-2
clone size: NA
D gene: NA
J gene: TRBJ1-2

CDR3 DNA: TGCAGTGGGGGACTAGCGGGAGCTACTGAGCAGTTCTTC
CDR3 protein: CSGGLAGATEQFF
V gene: TRBV20-1
clone size: many
D gene: TRBD2
J gene: TRBJ2-1

CDR3 DNA: TGTGCCAGCAACCCGCTGGGGAAGGGGACCCAGTACTTC
CDR3 protein: CASNPLGKGTQYF
V gene: TRBV28
clone size: many
D gene: NA
J gene: TRBJ2-5

CDR3 DNA: TGTGCCAGCAGCTCTCAGGGGGCTTTAGCTGGAAACACCATATATTTT
CDR3 protein: CASSSQGALAGNTIYF
V gene: TRBV5-5
clone size: NA
D gene: TRBD1
J gene: TRBJ1-3

CDR3 DNA: TGTGCCAGCAGTTTAGGACTAGCTGGAGGCGAGCAGTACTTC
CDR3 protein: CASSLGLAGGEQYF
V gene: TRBV12-3/TRBV12-4
clone size: few
D gene: TRBD2
J gene: TRBJ2-7

CDR3 DNA: TGTGCCAGCAGCCCCCCGGGTAGCCAGCCCCAGCATTTT
CDR3 protein: CASSPPGSQPQHF
V gene: TRBV7-9
clone size: once
D gene: NA
J gene: TRBJ1-5

CDR3 DNA: TGTGCCAGCAGCCAGGGGACTAGCGGGGAGAGGGTGGAGCAGTACTTC
CDR3 protein: CASSQGTSGERVEQYF
V gene: TRBV4-2
clone size: NA
D gene: TRBD2
J gene: TRBJ2-7

CDR3 DNA: TGCAGTGCTAGGTTGGGTAGCGGGAGTGGGAATGAGCAGTTCTTC
CDR3 protein: CSARLGSGSGNEQFF
V gene: TRBV20-1
clone size: few
D gene: TRBD2
J gene: TRBJ2-1

CDR3 DNA: TGTGCCAGCAGTAGGGGACCCAACACAGATACGCAGTATTTT
CDR3 protein: CASSRGPNTDTQYF
V gene: TRBV6-1
clone size: few
D gene: NA
J gene: TRBJ2-3

CDR3 DNA: TGTGCCAGCAGCTTTCGTCCGGGGGATCTCACAGATACGCAGTATTTT
CDR3 protein: CASSFRPGDLTDTQYF
V gene: TRBV7-2
clone size: NA
D gene: NA
J gene: TRBJ2-3

CDR3 DNA: TGTGCCAGCAGGTTCAACAGGGACGGCGAGCAGTTCTTC
CDR3 protein: CASRFNRDGEQFF
V gene: TRBV2
clone size: NA
D gene: NA
J gene: TRBJ2-1

CDR3 DNA: TGTGCCAGCAGTTTTATGGGGACAGCGAACACCGGGGAGCTGTTTTTT
CDR3 protein: CASSFMGTANTGELFF
V gene: TRBV27
clone size: NA
D gene: TRBD1
J gene: TRBJ2-2

CDR3 DNA: TGTGCCATCAGTGAGACTAGCGGGAACACCGGGGAGCTGTTTTTT
CDR3 protein: CAISETSGNTGELFF
V gene: TRBV10-3
clone size: NA
D gene: TRBD2
J gene: TRBJ2-2

CDR3 DNA: TGCGCCAGCAGCTTCGCTAGCTTCACTAACAATGAGCAGTTCTTC
CDR3 protein: CASSFASFTNNEQFF
V gene: TRBV5-1
clone size: NA
D gene: NA
J gene: TRBJ2-1

CDR3 DNA: TGTGCCAGCAAGGCCCTAGCGGGAGGGCCCTCCTACGAGCAGTACTTC
CDR3 protein: CASKALAGGPSYEQYF
V gene: TRBV6-1
clone size: few
D gene: TRBD2
J gene: TRBJ2-7

CDR3 DNA: TGTGCCAGCAGTCGCGGCGATCCCTCCACTGAAGCTTTCTTT
CDR3 protein: CASSRGDPSTEAFF
V gene: TRBV6-1
clone size: NA
D gene: NA
J gene: TRBJ1-1

CDR3 DNA: TGTGCCAGCTCACAGGGGGTTGACACTGAAGCTTTCTTT
CDR3 protein: CASSQGVDTEAFF
V gene: TRBV18
clone size: NA
D gene: NA
J gene: TRBJ1-1